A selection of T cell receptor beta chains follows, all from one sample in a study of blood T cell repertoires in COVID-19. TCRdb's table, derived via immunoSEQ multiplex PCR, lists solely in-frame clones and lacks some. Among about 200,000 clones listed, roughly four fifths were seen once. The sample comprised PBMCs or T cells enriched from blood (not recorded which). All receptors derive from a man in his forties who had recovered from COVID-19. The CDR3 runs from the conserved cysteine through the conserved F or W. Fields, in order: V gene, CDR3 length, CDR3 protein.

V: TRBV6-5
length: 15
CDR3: CASSYPGGRSTEAFF

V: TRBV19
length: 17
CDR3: CASSVTRRGVLNQPQHF

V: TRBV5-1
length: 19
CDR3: CASSLGAGTGSLLGDTIYF

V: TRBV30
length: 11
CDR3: CAWSWEAEQFF

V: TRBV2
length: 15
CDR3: CASTQEAGGGEKLFF

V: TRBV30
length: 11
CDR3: CAWTTGSAYTF

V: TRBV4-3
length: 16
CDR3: CASSQAPGQGPSEQYF

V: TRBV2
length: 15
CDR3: CASSDFAGESYEQYF

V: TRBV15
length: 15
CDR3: CATSKGQGITDTQYF

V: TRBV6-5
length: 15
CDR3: CASQKMGTGDEKLFF

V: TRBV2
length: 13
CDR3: CASTGLAGGEQYF

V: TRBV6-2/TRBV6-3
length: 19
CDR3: CASSGTGDKEWRETDIQYF

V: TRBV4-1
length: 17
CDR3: CASSSVTGGTYQETQYF

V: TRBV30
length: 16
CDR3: CAWSLGLAGVGYEQYF

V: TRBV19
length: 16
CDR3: CASSPWTGSLNYGYTF

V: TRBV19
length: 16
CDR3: CASSPWVAGVNQPQHF

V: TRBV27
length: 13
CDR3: CASSLYSGNTIYF

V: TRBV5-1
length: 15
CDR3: CASSLGGSGANVLTF

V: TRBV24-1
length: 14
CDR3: CATSDLPVNTEAFF

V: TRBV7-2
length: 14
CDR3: CASSLVPPTETQYF

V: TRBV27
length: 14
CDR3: CASSLRDSGTEAFF

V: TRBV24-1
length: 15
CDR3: CATSDPRLAGDEQFF

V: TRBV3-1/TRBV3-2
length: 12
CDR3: CASSQLEGEQFF

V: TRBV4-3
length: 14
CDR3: CASSGRGVHSPLHF

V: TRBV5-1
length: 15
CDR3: CASSQQGAANEKLFF

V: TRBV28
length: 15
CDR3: CASSHSGTGDTEAFF

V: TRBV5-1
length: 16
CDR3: CASSLVEMGGGTEAFF

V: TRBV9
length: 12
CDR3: CASSVGVDTQYF

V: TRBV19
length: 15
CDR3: CASSTSGSIYNEQFF

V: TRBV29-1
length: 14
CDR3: CSVVRGEGAYEQYF

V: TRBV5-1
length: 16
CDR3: CASSHTTANSYNEQFF

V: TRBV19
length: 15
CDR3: CASSPQGEGNQPQHF

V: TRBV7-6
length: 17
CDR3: CASSLAQGSGSTDTQYF

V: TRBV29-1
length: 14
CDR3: CSVVWGDRESEAFF

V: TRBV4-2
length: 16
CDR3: CASSQGGQVEPYEQYF

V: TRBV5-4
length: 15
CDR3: CASSYGQGSTDTQYF

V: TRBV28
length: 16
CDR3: CASSLPLTGATYEQYF

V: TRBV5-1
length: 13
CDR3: CASSLGGLNEQFF

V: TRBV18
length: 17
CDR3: CASSPPLGLAADNEQFF

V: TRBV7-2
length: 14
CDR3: CASSLGQWGTEAFF

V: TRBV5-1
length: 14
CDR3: CASRAGQGPDTQYF

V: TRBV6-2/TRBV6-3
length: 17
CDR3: CASSRGLAGVSTGELFF

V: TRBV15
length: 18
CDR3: CATSRSYYSFGSYNEQFF

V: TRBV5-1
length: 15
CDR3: CASTPLAGGQGEQFF

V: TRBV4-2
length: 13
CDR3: CASSPQGLGEQFF

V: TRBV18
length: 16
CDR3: CASSPPLRTVTYEAFF

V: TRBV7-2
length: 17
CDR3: CASSPILWDRGGTEAFF

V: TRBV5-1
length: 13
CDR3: CASSSRGFTEAFF